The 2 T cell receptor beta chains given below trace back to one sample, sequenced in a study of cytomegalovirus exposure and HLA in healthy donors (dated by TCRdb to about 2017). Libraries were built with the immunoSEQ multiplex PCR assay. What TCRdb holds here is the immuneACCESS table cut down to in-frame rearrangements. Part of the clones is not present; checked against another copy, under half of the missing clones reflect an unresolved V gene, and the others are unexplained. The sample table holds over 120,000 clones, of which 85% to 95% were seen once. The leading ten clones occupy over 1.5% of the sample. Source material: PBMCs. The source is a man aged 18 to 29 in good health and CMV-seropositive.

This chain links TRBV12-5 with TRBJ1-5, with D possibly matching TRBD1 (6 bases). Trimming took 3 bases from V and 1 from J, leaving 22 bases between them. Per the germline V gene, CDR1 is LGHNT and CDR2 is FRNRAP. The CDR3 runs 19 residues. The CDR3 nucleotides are TGTGCTAGTGGTTTTAGGGGGGGAGCGAGGTTCTCCAGCAATCAGCCCCAGCATTTT. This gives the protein CASGFRGGARFSSNQPQHF.

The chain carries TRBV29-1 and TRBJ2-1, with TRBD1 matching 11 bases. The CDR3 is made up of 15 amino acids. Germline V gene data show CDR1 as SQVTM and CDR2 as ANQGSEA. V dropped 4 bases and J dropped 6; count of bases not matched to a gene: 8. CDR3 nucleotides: TGCAGCGTTGGTGGTGGGACAGGGGGAGGCAATGAGCAGTTCTTC. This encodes CSVGGGTGGGNEQFF.